This TCR beta chain was sequenced during a study of glioma-infiltrating T cells. The iRepertoire nested amplicon-rescue multiplex PCR amplified TCR alpha and beta CDR3s from RNA. Tissue mRNA or PBMC total RNA, roughly 85-450 ng, went into one-step reverse transcription and amplification. TCRdb processed the multiplex PCR reads anew with MiXCR; each CDR3 protein has one entry. Of fewer than 90,000 distinct CDR3 sequences detected, around 23% appear once; the ten largest clones hold 6.7%. The germline V gene has CDR1 SGHNT and CDR2 YYREEE (reference sequence). The CDR3 contains 15 residues. V lost 4 bases to trimming and J lost 0 bases; unmatched junction nucleotides: 6. Broader study findings: Tissue and blood shared very few CDR3 sequences. Above-expected tissue-blood divergence occurred in all gliomas, most in low-grade ones.

Turning to this clonotype: Its antigen is as yet unknown.

This TCR derives from a human donor with low-grade glioma or glioblastoma, undergoing nonglioma brain surgery, or in good health (not recorded which). The sequencing input was glioma tissue, nonneoplastic brain tissue, or PBMCs (not recorded which). The rearrangement joins TRBV5-4 to TRBJ2-5; 7 bases agree with TRBD1. The CDR3 DNA sequence: TGTGCCAGCAGCCAGGGACAGCCGTACCAAGAGACCCAGTACTTC. Its protein is CASSQGQPYQETQYF. The variable domain in full, completed from reference TRBV5-4 and TRBJ2-5, reads ETGVTQSPTHLIKTRGQQVTLRCSSQSGHNTVSWYQQALGQGPQFIFQYYREEENGRGNFPPRFSGLQFPNYSSELNVNALELDDSALYLCASSQGQPYQETQYFGPGTRLLVL.